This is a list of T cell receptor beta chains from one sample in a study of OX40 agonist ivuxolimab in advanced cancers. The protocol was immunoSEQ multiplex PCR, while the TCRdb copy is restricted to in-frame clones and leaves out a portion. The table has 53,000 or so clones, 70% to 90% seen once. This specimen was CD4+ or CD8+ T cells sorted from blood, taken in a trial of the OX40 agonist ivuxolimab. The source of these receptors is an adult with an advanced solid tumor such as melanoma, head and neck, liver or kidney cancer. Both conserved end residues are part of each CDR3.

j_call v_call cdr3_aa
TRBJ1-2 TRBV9 CASSVDAVTYGYTF
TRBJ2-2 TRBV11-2 CASSARRPGRNTGELFF
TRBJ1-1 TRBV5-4 CASSLEVWQNTEAFF
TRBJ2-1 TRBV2 CASSGNAYNEQFF
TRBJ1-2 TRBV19 CASSMGDDRALYGYTF
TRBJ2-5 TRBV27 CASSFYQGETQYF
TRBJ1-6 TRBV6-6 CASSLDRDSPLHF
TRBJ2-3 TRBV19 CASSSRGRLTDTQYF
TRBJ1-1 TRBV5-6 CASSRGGYEAFF
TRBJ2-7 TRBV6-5 CASGALGRYEQYF
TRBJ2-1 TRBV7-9 CASSLGAGIGYEQFF
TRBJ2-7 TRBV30 CAWSFYSGTDTYEQYF
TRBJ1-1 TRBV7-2 CASSRQGFGTEAFF
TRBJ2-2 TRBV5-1 CASSLIAGTVTGELFF
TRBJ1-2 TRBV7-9 CASDLGAGNYGYTF
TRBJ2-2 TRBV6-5 CASNKAGNTGELFF